Listed below are T cell receptor beta chains from one sample, sequenced in a study of shared clonotypes between healthy human individuals. TCRdb's copy holds only in-frame clones and misses some; the assay was immunoSEQ multiplex PCR. The table has 950,000 to 1,100,000 clones, approximately 78% seen once. The sample comprised memory CD4+ T cells from PBMCs. Every receptor here comes from a man aged 18 to 30 in good health. Some clones in this sample may be carry-over from other donors' samples. The CDR3 runs from the conserved cysteine through the conserved F or W. A D gene is named only where the DNA matches it firmly. Clone size, where shown, is once, few, many, or a class for clones that have expanded.

D,J,V,size,CDR3,DNA
TRBD1,TRBJ1-2,TRBV6-5,NA,CASTATGVNYGYTF,TGTGCCAGCACCGCGACAGGGGTTAACTATGGCTACACCTTC
NA,TRBJ1-1,TRBV7-2,NA,CAGRALNTEAFF,TGTGCCGGCCGGGCCCTTAACACTGAAGCTTTCTTT
NA,TRBJ2-2,TRBV21-1,once,CASSKVLSLSTGELFF,TGTGCCAGCAGCAAAGTCCTTAGTCTTAGCACCGGGGAGCTGTTTTTT
NA,TRBJ1-4,TRBV9,NA,CASSASDGFAEKLFF,TGTGCCAGCAGCGCCTCGGACGGGTTTGCTGAAAAACTGTTTTTT
TRBD2,TRBJ2-3,TRBV4-2,few,CASSRNRASGAVEDTQYF,TGTGCCAGCAGCCGGAATAGGGCTAGCGGGGCCGTGGAGGATACGCAGTATTTT
NA,TRBJ2-5,TRBV5-1,few,CASSTQGSETQYF,TGCGCCAGCAGCACCCAGGGTAGCGAGACCCAGTACTTC
TRBD1,TRBJ2-7,TRBV2,NA,CASRGQALSYEQYF,TGTGCCAGCAGGGGACAGGCTCTATCCTACGAGCAGTACTTC
NA,TRBJ1-4,TRBV30,NA,CAWSDGSYKKLFF,TGTGCCTGGAGTGACGGGAGCTACAAAAAACTGTTTTTT
NA,TRBJ2-3,TRBV5-4,NA,CASSSKRDSLSGSDTQYF,TGTGCCAGCAGCTCAAAACGGGACTCCCTGTCCGGCTCGGATACGCAGTATTTT
NA,TRBJ2-7,TRBV6-1,NA,CASSDRTPYEQYF,TGTGCCAGCAGTGACAGAACACCCTACGAGCAGTACTTC
NA,TRBJ2-5,TRBV7-9,NA,CASSSLGVGETQYF,TGTGCCAGCAGCTCCTTGGGGGTCGGGGAGACCCAGTACTTC
NA,TRBJ1-1,TRBV28,NA,CASSLGHSSRMAFF,TGTGCCAGCAGTTTGGGGCACTCCTCGCGGATGGCTTTCTTT
TRBD1,TRBJ1-1,TRBV29-1,NA,CSAGTVNTEAFF,TGCAGCGCAGGGACAGTTAACACTGAAGCTTTCTTT
NA,TRBJ1-1,TRBV11-3,NA,CASSLDTGTEAFF,TGTGCCAGCAGCTTAGATACGGGCACTGAAGCTTTCTTT
NA,TRBJ1-4,TRBV5-6,NA,CASSTTGSTNEKLFF,TGTGCCAGCAGCACGACCGGGTCAACTAATGAAAAACTGTTTTTT
NA,TRBJ2-5,TRBV7-2,NA,CASSLARDTQYF,TGTGCCAGCAGCTTAGCGCGGGACACCCAGTACTTC
TRBD2,TRBJ2-7,TRBV6-1,NA,CASSAAGENFYEQYF,TGTGCCAGCAGTGCTGCGGGAGAGAACTTCTACGAGCAGTACTTC
TRBD2,TRBJ2-3,TRBV6-5,NA,CASTAGGRDTQYF,TGTGCCAGCACAGCGGGAGGAAGGGATACGCAGTATTTT
TRBD1,TRBJ2-7,TRBV5-1,NA,CASSLSTGGYEQYF,TGCGCCAGCAGCTTGTCGACAGGGGGGTACGAGCAGTACTTC
NA,TRBJ2-5,TRBV15,NA,CATSRDRGSQETQYF,TGTGCCACCAGCAGAGATAGGGGTAGCCAAGAGACCCAGTACTTC
NA,TRBJ1-1,TRBV15,NA,CATSRDGNTEAFF,TGTGCCACCAGCAGAGACGGGAACACTGAAGCTTTCTTT
NA,TRBJ2-3,TRBV28,NA,CASSFLRAVYTQYF,TGTGCCAGCAGTTTCTTACGGGCTGTATATACGCAGTATTTT
TRBD1,TRBJ2-6,TRBV2,NA,CASWGGQGFAGANVLTF,TGTGCCAGCTGGGGGGGACAGGGGTTCGCTGGGGCCAACGTCCTGACTTTC
TRBD2,TRBJ2-1,TRBV15,NA,CATSRPKAFAGVYEQFF,TGTGCCACCAGCAGACCTAAGGCCTTTGCGGGAGTTTATGAGCAGTTCTTC
NA,TRBJ1-5,TRBV5-6,NA,CASSLTGTVSNQPQHF,TGTGCCAGCAGCCTAACTGGGACGGTTAGCAATCAGCCTCAGCATTTT
TRBD1,TRBJ2-7,TRBV5-1,NA,CASSFDGTGPYEQYF,TGCGCCAGCAGCTTCGACGGGACAGGCCCCTACGAGCAGTACTTC
NA,TRBJ2-2,TRBV5-1,NA,CASSLAGVNTGELFF,TGCGCCAGCAGCTTGGCGGGGGTGAACACCGGGGAGCTGTTTTTT
NA,TRBJ2-2,TRBV11-3,NA,CASSHRDHTGELFF,TGTGCCAGCAGCCACAGGGACCACACCGGGGAGCTGTTTTTT
TRBD1,TRBJ2-6,TRBV30,NA,CAYNRGTGANVLTF,TGTGCCTACAACAGGGGAACAGGGGCCAACGTCCTGACTTTC
NA,TRBJ1-2,TRBV5-1,NA,CASSLAFGAREGYTF,TGCGCCAGCAGCTTGGCCTTTGGGGCCAGAGAAGGCTACACCTTC
TRBD1,TRBJ1-5,TRBV28,NA,CASRSTGNQPQHF,TGTGCCAGCAGGTCGACAGGGAATCAGCCCCAGCATTTT
NA,TRBJ1-2,TRBV6-5,NA,CASSYSADYGYTF,TGTGCCAGCAGTTACTCGGCTGACTATGGCTACACCTTC
NA,TRBJ1-2,TRBV7-2,NA,CASSLGSGTDYGYTF,TGTGCCAGCAGCTTAGGATCAGGGACGGACTATGGCTACACCTTC
TRBD1,TRBJ2-5,TRBV4-3,NA,CASSYDRGKETQYF,TGCGCCAGCAGCTACGACAGGGGGAAGGAGACCCAGTACTTC
NA,TRBJ2-2,TRBV7-3,NA,CASSLTQTRGNTGELFF,TGTGCCAGCAGCTTAACCCAAACTCGGGGAAACACCGGGGAGCTGTTTTTT
TRBD2,TRBJ2-3,TRBV2,once,CASSVAGGPTDTQYF,TGTGCCAGCAGTGTAGCGGGAGGGCCCACAGATACGCAGTATTTT
NA,TRBJ2-5,TRBV29-1,NA,CSVDSGVVETQYF,TGCAGCGTGGATTCGGGGGTGGTGGAGACCCAGTACTTC
NA,TRBJ1-1,TRBV5-4,NA,CASSLSTGIEAFF,TGTGCCAGCAGCTTGAGCACAGGGATTGAAGCTTTCTTT
NA,TRBJ2-7,TRBV7-3,once,CASSFRGMDEQYF,TGTGCCAGCAGCTTTCGGGGGATGGATGAGCAGTACTTC
NA,TRBJ2-7,TRBV28,NA,CASSLAAYSNEQYF,TGTGCCAGCAGTCTTGCCGCTTACAGCAACGAGCAGTACTTC
TRBD1,TRBJ2-5,TRBV6-1,NA,CASCRDRQETQYF,TGTGCCAGCTGCCGGGACAGACAAGAGACCCAGTACTTC
NA,TRBJ1-1,TRBV28,NA,CASSTQGGLGNTEAFF,TGTGCCAGCAGTACACAGGGTGGACTGGGGAACACTGAAGCTTTCTTT